What follows is one T cell receptor (beta chain) and its context. Its antigen is as yet unknown. The data were produced by immunoSEQ multiplex PCR, yet TCRdb's version contains in-frame clones alone and is incomplete. The table lists about 41,000 clones, roughly 80% of them singletons. This specimen belongs to a study of immune evolution from preneoplasia to lung adenocarcinoma. Study results and limitations: Normal lung had the highest top T cell clone frequencies.

Between the mid-2010s and the late 2010s, patients underwent resection in Japan or China. This CDR3 comprises 15 residues. The V gene's germline CDR1 is MDHEN and CDR2 SYDVKM. V was clipped by 2 bases and J by 5 bases, with 15 bases between them. The rearrangement uses TRBV28 and TRBJ2-5, with D possibly matching TRBD2 (6 bases). Sequenced: FFPE invasive lung adenocarcinoma tissue. The TCR sequence derives from a person in their sixties or seventies with lung adenocarcinoma. CDR3 in DNA: TGTGCCAGCAGTTTAGCCGGGGAGGTGGGTGAGACCCAGTACTTC. Residues: CASSLAGEVGETQYF.